The 2 T cell receptor beta chains below were found in one sample sequenced in a study of blood T cells in healthy people across ages. Alongside a J-beta primer mix, a sample-barcoded 5' primer served in a second PCR lasting roughly 6 to 12 cycles. One entry per CDR3 protein, called by TCRdb with MiXCR from the 5' RACE reads. The sample contains 600,000 to 800,000 distinct CDR3 sequences, around a fifth of which appear only once. Material: blood. The source is a man in his 70s in good health.

The chain couples TRBV5-1 to TRBJ1-1; the D is unclear. The V gene lost 4 bases and the J gene lost 3 bases, with 16 bases spanning the gap. Germline CDR1 SGHRS, CDR2 YFSETQ. The CDR3 has 15 residues. CDR3 loop: CASSPSPGVDTEAFF. CDR3 nucleotide sequence: TGCGCCAGCAGCCCCAGCCCAGGTGTAGACACTGAAGCTTTCTTT.

This clonotype was recorded a few times. The chain links TRBV21-1 to TRBJ2-1; TRBD2 was called by the table and not checked on the DNA. TRBV21-1 is a pseudogene locus. This CDR3 has 15 amino acids. CDR3 nucleotides: TGTGCCACCTATAGCGGGAGGGCTTGCTACAATGAGCAGTTCTTC. This translates into CATYSGRACYNEQFF.